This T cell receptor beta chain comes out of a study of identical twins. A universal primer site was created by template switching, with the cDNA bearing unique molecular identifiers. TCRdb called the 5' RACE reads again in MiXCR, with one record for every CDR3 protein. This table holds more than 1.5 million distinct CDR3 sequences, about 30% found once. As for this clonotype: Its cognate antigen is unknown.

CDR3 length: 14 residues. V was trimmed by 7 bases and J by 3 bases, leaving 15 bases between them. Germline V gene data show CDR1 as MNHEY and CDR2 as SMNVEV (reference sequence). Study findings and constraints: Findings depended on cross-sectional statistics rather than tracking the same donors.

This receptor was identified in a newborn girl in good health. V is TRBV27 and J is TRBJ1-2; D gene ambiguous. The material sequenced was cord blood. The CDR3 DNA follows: TGTGCCAGCAAATGGGCTGGGAAACACTATGGCTACACCTTC. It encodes CASKWAGKHYGYTF.